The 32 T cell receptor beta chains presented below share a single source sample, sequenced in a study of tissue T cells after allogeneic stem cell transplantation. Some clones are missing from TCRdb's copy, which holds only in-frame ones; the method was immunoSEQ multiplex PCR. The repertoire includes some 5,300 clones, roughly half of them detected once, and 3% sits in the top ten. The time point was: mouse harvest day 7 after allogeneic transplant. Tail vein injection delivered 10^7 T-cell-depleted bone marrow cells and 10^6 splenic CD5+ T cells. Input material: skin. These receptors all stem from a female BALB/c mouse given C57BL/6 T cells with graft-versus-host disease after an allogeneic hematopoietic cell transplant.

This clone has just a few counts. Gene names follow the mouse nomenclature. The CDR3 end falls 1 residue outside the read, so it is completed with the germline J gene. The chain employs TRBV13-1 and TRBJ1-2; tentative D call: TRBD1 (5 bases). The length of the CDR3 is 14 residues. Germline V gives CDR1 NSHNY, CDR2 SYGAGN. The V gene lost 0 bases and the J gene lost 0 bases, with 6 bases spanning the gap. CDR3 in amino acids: CASSDATANSDYTF. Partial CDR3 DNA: TGTGCCAGCAGTGATGCGACAGCAAACTCCGACTACACC.

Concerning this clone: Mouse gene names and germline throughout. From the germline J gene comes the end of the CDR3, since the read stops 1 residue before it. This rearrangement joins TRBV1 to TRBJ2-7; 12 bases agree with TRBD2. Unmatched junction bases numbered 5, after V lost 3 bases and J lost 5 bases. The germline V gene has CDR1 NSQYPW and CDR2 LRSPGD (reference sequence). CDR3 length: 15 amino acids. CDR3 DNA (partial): TGCACCTGCAGTGCCCGGGACTGGGGGGAGGATGAACAGTAC. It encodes CTCSARDWGEDEQY. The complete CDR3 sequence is CTCSARDWGEDEQYF.

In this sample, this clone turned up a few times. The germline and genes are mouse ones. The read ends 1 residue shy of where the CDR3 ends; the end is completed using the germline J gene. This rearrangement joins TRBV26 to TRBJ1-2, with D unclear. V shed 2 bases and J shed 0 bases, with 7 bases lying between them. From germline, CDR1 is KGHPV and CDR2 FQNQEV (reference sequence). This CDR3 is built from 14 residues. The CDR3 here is CASSLPVANSDYTF. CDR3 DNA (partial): TGTGCCAGCAGTCTGCCGGTTGCAAACTCCGACTACACC.

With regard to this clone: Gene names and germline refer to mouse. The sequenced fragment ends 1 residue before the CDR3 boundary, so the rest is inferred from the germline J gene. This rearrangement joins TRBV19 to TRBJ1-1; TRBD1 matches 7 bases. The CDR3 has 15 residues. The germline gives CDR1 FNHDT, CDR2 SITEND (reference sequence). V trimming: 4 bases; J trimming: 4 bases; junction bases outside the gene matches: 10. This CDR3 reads CASSLPQGRGTEVFF. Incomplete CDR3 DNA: TGTGCCAGCAGTCTCCCACAGGGGAGGGGCACAGAAGTCTTC.

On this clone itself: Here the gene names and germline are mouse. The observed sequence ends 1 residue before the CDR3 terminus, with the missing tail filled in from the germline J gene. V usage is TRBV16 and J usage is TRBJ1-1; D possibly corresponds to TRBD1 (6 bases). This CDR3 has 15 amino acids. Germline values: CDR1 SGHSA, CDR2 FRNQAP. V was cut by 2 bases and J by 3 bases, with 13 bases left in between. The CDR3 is CASSLQGRRDTEVFF. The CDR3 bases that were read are TGTGCAAGCAGCTTACAGGGGCGCCGGGACACAGAAGTCTTC. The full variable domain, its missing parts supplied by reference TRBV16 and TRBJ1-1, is NAGVIQTPRHKVTGKGQEATLWCEPISGHSAVFWYRQTIVQGLEFLTYFRNQAPIDDSGMPKERFSAQMPNQSHSTLKIQSTQPQDSAVYLCASSLQGRRDTEVFFGKGTRLTVV.

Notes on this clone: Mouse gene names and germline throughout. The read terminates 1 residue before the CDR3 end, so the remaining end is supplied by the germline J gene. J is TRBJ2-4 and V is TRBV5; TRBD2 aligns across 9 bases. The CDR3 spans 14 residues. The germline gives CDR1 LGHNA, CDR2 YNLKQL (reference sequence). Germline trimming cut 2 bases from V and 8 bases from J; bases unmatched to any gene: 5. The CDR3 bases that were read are TGTGCCAGCAGCCAAAACTGGGGGGACGTCACCTTGTAC. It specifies CASSQNWGDVTLY. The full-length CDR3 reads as CASSQNWGDVTLYF.

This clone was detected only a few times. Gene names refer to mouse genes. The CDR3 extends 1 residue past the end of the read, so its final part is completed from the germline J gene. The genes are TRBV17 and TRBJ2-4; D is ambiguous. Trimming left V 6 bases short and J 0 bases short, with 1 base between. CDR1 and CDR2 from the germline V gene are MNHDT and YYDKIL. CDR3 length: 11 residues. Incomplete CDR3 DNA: TGTGCTAGCAGAAGTCAAAACACCTTGTAC. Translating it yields CASRSQNTLY. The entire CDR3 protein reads CASRSQNTLYF. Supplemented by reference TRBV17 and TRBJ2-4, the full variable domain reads DTTVKQNPRYKLARVGKPVNLICSQTMNHDTMYWYQKKPNQAPKLLLFYYDKILNREADTFEKFQSSRPNNSFCSLYIGSAGLEYSAMYLCASRSQNTLYFGAGTRLSVL.

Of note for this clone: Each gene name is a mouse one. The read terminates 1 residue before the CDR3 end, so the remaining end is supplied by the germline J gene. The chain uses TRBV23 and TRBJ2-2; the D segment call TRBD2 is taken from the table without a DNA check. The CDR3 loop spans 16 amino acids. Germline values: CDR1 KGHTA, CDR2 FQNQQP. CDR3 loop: CSSSPTGGANTGQLYF. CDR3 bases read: TGCTCCAGCAGCCCGACTGGGGGGGCGAACACCGGGCAGCTCTAC.

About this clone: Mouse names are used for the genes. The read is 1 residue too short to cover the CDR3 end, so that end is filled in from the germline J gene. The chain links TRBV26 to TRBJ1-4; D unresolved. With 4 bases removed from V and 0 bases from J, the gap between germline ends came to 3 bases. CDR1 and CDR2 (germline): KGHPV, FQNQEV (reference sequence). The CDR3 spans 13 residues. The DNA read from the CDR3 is TGTGCCAGCAGTCCAGTTTCCAACGAAAGATTATTT. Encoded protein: CASSPVSNERLF. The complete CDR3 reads CASSPVSNERLFF.

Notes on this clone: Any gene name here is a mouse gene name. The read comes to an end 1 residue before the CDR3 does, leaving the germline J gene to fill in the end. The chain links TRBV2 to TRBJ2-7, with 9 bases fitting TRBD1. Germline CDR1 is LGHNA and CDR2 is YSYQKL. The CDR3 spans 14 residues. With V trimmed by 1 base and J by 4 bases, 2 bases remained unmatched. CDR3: CASSQGGQGYEQYF. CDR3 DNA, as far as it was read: TGTGCCAGCAGCCAAGGGGGACAGGGTTATGAACAGTAC.

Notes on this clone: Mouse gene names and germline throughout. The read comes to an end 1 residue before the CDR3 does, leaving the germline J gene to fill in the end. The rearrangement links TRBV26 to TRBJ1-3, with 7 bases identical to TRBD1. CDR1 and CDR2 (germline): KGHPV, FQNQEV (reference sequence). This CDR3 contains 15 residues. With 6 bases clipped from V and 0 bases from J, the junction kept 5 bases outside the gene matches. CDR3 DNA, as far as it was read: TGTGCCAGCAGCCCTCAGGGGGTTTCTGGAAATACGCTCTAT. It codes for CASSPQGVSGNTLY. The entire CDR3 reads CASSPQGVSGNTLYF.

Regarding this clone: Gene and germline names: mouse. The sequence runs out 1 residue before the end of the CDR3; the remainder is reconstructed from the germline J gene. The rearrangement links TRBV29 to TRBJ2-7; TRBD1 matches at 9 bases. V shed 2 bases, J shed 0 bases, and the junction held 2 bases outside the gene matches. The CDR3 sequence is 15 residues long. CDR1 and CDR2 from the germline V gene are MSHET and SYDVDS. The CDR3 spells CASSLDRGGSYEQYF. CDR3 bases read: TGTGCTAGCAGTTTAGACAGGGGGGGCTCCTATGAACAGTAC.

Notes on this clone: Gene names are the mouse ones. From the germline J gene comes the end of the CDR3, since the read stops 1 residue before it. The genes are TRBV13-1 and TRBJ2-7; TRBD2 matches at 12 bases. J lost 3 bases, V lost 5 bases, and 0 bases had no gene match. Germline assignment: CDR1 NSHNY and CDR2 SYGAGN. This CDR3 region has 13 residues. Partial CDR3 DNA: TGTGCCAGCAGGGACTGGGGGGGCTATGAACAGTAC. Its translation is CASRDWGGYEQY. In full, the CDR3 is CASRDWGGYEQYF.

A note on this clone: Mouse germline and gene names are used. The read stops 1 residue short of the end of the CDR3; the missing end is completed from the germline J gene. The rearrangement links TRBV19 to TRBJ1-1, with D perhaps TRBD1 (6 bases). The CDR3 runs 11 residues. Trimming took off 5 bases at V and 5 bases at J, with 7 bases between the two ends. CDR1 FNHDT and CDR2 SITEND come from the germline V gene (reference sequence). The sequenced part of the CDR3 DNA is TGTGCCAGCAGACAGGGAACAGAAGTCTTC. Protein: CASRQGTEVF. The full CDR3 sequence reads CASRQGTEVFF. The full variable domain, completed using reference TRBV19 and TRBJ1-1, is GGIITQTPKFLIGQEGQKLTLKCQQNFNHDTMYWYRQDSGKGLRLIYYSITENDLQKGDLSEGYDASREKKSSFSLTVTSAQKNEMAVFLCASRQGTEVFFGKGTRLTVV.

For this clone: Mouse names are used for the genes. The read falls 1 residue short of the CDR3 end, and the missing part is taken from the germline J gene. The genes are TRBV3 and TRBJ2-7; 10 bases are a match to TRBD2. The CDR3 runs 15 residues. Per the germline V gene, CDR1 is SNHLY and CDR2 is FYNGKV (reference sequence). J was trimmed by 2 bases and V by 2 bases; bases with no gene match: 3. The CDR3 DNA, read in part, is TGTGCCAGCAGCTTACGACTGGGGGGACCCTATGAACAGTAC. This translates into CASSLRLGGPYEQY. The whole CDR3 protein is CASSLRLGGPYEQYF.

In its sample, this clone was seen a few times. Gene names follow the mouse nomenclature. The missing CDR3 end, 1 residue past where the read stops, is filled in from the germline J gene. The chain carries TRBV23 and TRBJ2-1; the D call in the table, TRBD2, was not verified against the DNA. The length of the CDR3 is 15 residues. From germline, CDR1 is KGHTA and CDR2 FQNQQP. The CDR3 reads CSSSQTLGNYAEQFF. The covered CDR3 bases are TGCTCCAGCAGTCAAACCCTGGGGAACTATGCTGAGCAGTTC.

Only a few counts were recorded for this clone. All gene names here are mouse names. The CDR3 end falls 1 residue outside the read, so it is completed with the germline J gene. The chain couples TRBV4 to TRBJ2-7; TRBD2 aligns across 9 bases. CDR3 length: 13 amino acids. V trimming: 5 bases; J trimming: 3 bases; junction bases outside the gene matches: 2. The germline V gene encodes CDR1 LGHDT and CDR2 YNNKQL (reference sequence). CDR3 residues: CASSPGGDYEQYF. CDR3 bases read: TGTGCCAGCAGCCCTGGGGGGGACTATGAACAGTAC.

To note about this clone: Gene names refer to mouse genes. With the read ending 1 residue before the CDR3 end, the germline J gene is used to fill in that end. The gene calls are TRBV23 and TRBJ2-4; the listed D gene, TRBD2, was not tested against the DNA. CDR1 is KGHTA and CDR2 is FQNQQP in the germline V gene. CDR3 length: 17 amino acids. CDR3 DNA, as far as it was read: TGCTCCAGCAGTCAATCAGGGGGGGGCGCGAGTCAAAACACCTTGTAC. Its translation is CSSSQSGGGASQNTLY. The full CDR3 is CSSSQSGGGASQNTLYF.

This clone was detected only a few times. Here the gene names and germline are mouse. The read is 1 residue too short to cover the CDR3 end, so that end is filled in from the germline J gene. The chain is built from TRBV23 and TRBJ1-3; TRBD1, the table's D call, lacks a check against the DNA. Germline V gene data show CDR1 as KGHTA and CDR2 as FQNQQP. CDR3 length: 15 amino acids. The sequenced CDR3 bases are TGCTCCAGCAGGCGGACATCCTCTTCTGGAAATACGCTCTAT. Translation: CSSRRTSSSGNTLY. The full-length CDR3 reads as CSSRRTSSSGNTLYF.

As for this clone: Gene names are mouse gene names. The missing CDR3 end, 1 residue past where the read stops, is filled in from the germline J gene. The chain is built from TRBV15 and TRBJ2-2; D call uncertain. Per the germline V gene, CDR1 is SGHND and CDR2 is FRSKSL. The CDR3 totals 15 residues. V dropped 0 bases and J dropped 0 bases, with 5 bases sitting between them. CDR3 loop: CASSLAGSNTGQLYF. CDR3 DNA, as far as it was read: TGTGCCAGCAGTTTAGCTGGGTCAAACACCGGGCAGCTCTAC.

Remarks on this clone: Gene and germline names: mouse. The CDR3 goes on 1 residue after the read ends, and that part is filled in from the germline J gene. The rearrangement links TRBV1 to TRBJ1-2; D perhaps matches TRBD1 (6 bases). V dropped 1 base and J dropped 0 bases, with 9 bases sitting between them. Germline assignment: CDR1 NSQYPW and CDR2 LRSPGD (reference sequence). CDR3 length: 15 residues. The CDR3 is CTCSAAGAANSDYTF. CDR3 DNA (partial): TGCACCTGCAGTGCAGCAGGGGCCGCAAACTCCGACTACACC.

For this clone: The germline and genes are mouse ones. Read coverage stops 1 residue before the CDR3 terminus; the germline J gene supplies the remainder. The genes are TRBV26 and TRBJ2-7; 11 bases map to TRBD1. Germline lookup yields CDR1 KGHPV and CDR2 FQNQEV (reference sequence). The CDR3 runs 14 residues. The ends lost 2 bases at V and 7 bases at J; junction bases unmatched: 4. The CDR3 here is CASSLEDRGREQYF. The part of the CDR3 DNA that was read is TGTGCCAGCAGTCTGGAGGACAGGGGGCGAGAACAGTAC.

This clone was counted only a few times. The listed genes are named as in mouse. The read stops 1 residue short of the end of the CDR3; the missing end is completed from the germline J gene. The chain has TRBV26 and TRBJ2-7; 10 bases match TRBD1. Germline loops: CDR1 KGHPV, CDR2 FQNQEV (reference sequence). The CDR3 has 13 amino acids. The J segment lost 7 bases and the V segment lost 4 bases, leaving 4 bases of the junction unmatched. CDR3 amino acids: CASSRQGALEQYF. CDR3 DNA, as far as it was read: TGTGCCAGCAGTCGACAGGGGGCTCTGGAACAGTAC.

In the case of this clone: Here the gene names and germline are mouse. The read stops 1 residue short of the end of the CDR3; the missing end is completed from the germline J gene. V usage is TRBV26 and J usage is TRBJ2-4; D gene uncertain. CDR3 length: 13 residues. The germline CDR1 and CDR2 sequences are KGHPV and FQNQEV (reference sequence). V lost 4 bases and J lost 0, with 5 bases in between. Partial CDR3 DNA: TGTGCCAGCAGTCGGGGTAGTCAAAACACCTTGTAC. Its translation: CASSRGSQNTLY. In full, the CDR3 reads CASSRGSQNTLYF.

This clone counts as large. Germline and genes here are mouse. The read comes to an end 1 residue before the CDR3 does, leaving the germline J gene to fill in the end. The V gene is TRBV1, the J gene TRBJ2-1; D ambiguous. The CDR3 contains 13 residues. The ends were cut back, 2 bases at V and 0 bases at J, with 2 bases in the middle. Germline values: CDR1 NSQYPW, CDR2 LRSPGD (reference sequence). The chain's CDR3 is CTCSAHNYAEQFF. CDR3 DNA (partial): TGCACCTGCAGTGCACATAACTATGCTGAGCAGTTC.

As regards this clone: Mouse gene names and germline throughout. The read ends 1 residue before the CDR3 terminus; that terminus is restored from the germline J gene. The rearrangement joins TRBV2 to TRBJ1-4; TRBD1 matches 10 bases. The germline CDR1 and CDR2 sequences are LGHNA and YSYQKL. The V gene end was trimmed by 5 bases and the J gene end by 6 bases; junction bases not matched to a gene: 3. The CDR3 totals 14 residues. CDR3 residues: CASSSGQGYERLFF. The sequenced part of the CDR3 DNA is TGTGCCAGCAGCTCGGGACAGGGGTACGAAAGATTATTT.

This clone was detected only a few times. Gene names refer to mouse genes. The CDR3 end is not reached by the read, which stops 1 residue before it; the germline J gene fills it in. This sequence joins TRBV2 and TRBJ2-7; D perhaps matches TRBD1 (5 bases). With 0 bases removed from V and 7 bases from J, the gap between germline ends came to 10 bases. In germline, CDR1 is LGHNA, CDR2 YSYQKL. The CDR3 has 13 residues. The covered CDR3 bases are TGTGCCAGCAGCCAAGATAGGGGTGGGGAACAGTAC. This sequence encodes CASSQDRGGEQY. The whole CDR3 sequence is CASSQDRGGEQYF.

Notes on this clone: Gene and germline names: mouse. CDR3 region: CASGVSDWVGDTQYF. CDR3 DNA, as far as it was read: TGTGCCAGCGGTGTCTCGGACTGGGTGGGGGACACCCAGTAC. The chain combines TRBV13-2 with TRBJ2-5; TRBD2 matches 8 bases. The sequence runs out 1 residue before the end of the CDR3; the remainder is reconstructed from the germline J gene. The CDR3 runs to 15 residues. CDR1 and CDR2 from the germline V gene are NNHNN and SYGAGS (reference sequence). The ends lost 3 bases at V and 6 bases at J; junction bases unmatched: 9.

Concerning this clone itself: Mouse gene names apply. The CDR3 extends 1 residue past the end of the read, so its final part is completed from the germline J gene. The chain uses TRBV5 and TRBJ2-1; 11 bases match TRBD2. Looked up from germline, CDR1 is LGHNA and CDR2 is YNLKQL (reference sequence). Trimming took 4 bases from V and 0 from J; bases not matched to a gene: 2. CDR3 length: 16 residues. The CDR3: CASSRGLGGNYAEQFF. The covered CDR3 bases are TGTGCCAGCAGCCGCGGACTGGGGGGTAACTATGCTGAGCAGTTC.

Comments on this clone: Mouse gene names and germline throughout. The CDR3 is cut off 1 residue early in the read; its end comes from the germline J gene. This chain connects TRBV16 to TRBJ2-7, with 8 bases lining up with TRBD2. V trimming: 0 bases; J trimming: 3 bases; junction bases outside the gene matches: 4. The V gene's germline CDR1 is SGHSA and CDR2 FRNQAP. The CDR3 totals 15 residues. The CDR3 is CASSLDLWGVYEQYF. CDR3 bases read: TGTGCAAGCAGCTTAGATCTCTGGGGGGTCTATGAACAGTAC.

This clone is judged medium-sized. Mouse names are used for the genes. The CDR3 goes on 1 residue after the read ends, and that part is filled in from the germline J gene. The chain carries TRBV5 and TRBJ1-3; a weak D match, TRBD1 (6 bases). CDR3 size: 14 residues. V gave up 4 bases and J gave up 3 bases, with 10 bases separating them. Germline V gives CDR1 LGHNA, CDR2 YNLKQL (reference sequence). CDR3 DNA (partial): TGTGCCAGCAGCCCAGAGGGGGTTGGAAATACGCTCTAT. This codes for CASSPEGVGNTLY. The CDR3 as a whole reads CASSPEGVGNTLYF.

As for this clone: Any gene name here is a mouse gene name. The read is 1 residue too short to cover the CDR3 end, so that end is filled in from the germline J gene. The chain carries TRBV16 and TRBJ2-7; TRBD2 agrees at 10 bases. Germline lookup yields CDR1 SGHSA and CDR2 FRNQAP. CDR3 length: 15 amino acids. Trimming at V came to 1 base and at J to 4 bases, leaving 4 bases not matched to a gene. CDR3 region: CASSLAGTGEYEQYF. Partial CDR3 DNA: TGTGCAAGCAGCTTAGCCGGGACTGGGGAATATGAACAGTAC.